The 14 T cell receptor beta chains given below trace back to one sample, sequenced in a study of T cell clonotyping in hematopoietic cell transplantation. Some clones are missing from TCRdb's copy, which holds only in-frame ones; the method was immunoSEQ multiplex PCR. The table lists 25,000 to 30,000 clones, approximately 81% of them singletons, with approximately 1.7% in the top ten. The time point was: recipient sample about 28 days before transplant, after cytoreduction. The sequenced sample was peripheral blood mononuclear cells, obtained before stem cell transplant. These receptors were taken from a man in his forties with acute myeloid leukemia. Some clones in this sample may be carry-over from other donors' samples.

This chain links TRBV5-1 with TRBJ2-3, with TRBD1 matching over 8 bases. Germline CDR1 SGHRS, CDR2 YFSETQ. This CDR3 spans 13 amino acids. Trimming at V came to 7 bases and at J to 6 bases, leaving 7 bases not matched to a gene. Here the CDR3 DNA reads TGCGCCAGCCCCGTGGACAGGGATGATACGCAGTATTTT. Protein product: CASPVDRDDTQYF. Complete variable domain (other parts from reference TRBV5-1 and TRBJ2-3): KAGVTQTPRYLIKTRGQQVTLSCSPISGHRSVSWYQQTPGQGLQFLFEYFSETQRNKGNFPGRFSGRQFSNSRSEMNVSTLELGDSALYLCASPVDRDDTQYFGPGTRLTVL.

The V call is TRBV9, the J call TRBJ2-2, with 7 bases identical to TRBD1. This CDR3 is 16 amino acids long. Germline trimming cut 0 bases from V and 3 bases from J; bases unmatched to any gene: 5. In germline, CDR1 is SGDLS, CDR2 YYNGEE. The CDR3 protein is CASSVEGGRYTGELFF. The CDR3 nucleotides are TGTGCCAGCAGCGTAGAAGGGGGCCGATACACCGGGGAGCTGTTTTTT. Variable domain in full (rest from reference TRBV9 and TRBJ2-2): DSGVTQTPKHLITATGQRVTLRCSPRSGDLSVYWYQQSLDQGLQFLIQYYNGEERAKGNILERFSAQQFPDLHSELNLSSLELGDSALYFCASSVEGGRYTGELFFGEGSRLTVL.

The genes are TRBV5-4 and TRBJ2-7; 7 bases line up with TRBD1. The CDR3 runs to 13 residues. The V gene end was trimmed by 4 bases and the J gene end by 5 bases; junction bases not matched to a gene: 6. Germline V lookup: CDR1 SGHNT, CDR2 YYREEE (reference sequence). The CDR3 spells CASSLAGTDEQYF. In DNA, the CDR3 is TGTGCCAGCAGCCTGGCCGGGACAGACGAGCAGTACTTC.

In its sample, this clone was seen a few times. The chain carries TRBV9 and TRBJ1-1, with D hard to call. V shed 0 bases and J shed 2 bases, with 11 bases lying between them. This CDR3 is 15 amino acids long. In germline, CDR1 is SGDLS, CDR2 YYNGEE. CDR3 bases: TGTGCCAGCAGCGTAGGAGCAGAAATTAACACTGAAGCTTTCTTT. Translation: CASSVGAEINTEAFF.

The chain joins TRBV5-1 to TRBJ1-1; D may be TRBD1 (5 bases). CDR1 SGHRS and CDR2 YFSETQ come from the germline V gene. The CDR3 spans 15 residues. Trimming took 1 base from V and 9 from J, leaving 19 bases between them. Here the CDR3 reads CASSLLAGVREQAFF. CDR3 nucleotide sequence: TGCGCCAGCAGCTTGTTAGCGGGGGTACGAGAACAAGCTTTCTTT.

The chain carries TRBV28 and TRBJ2-7; the match to TRBD1 covers 8 bases. After removal of 3 bases from V and 7 bases from J, the junction contained 8 bases not matched to a gene. In germline, CDR1 is MDHEN, CDR2 SYDVKM. The CDR3 has 14 residues. For the CDR3, the DNA is TGTGCCAGCAGTTTCCCGGACAGGGTGGGGGAGCAGTACTTC. This sequence encodes CASSFPDRVGEQYF.

This chain joins TRBV10-3 and TRBJ1-5; no definite D call. V lost 0 bases to trimming and J lost 6 bases, with 6 bases between them. CDR3 length equals 13 residues. The germline gives CDR1 ENHRY, CDR2 SYGVKD. The CDR3 bases are TGTGCCATCAGTGAGTCGGGATTTCAGCCCCAGCATTTT. Its translation is CAISESGFQPQHF.

In nucleotides, the CDR3 is TGCAGCGTGAGGGCTACAGATACGCAGTATTTT. Residues: CSVRATDTQYF. V gene TRBV29-1 combines with J gene TRBJ2-3, with D possibly TRBD2 on 5 matching bases. Germline lookup yields CDR1 SQVTM and CDR2 ANQGSEA. V was trimmed by 6 bases and J by 3 bases, leaving 7 bases between them. This CDR3 is built from 11 residues.

The chain combines TRBV27 with TRBJ2-7; 14 nucleotides agree with TRBD2. The CDR3 consists of 16 residues. CDR1 MNHEY and CDR2 SMNVEV come from the germline V gene (reference sequence). J gave up 5 bases and V 4 bases, and 7 bases lay outside the gene matches. The DNA for the CDR3 is TGTGCCAGCAGTTCAGGACTAGCGGGAGGAGTCCACGAGCAGTACTTC. Translating it yields CASSSGLAGGVHEQYF.

The chain uses TRBV30 and TRBJ2-7; 9 nucleotides align to TRBD2. Per the germline V gene, CDR1 is GTSNPN and CDR2 is SVGIG (reference sequence). With V trimmed by 2 bases and J by 3 bases, 11 bases remained unmatched. This CDR3 has 16 amino acids. CDR3 bases: TGTGCCTGGAGTCGGGTGGGCGGGAGGGGGTACTACGAGCAGTACTTC. Its protein is CAWSRVGGRGYYEQYF. Looking up the rest from reference TRBV30 and TRBJ2-7 gives the full variable domain: SQTIHQWPATLVQPVGSPLSLECTVEGTSNPNLYWYRQAAGRGLQLLFYSVGIGQISSEVPQNLSASRPQDRQFILSSKKLLLSDSGFYLCAWSRVGGRGYYEQYFGPGTRLTVT.

This chain uses TRBV27 with TRBJ2-1; TRBD1 might be the D (6 bases). The CDR3 has 16 amino acids. V dropped 2 bases and J dropped 0 bases, with 11 bases sitting between them. Germline V gene data show CDR1 as MNHEY and CDR2 as SMNVEV (reference sequence). The CDR3 region has the DNA TGTGCCAGCAGTTTAGGGGGCACGAGCTCCTACAATGAGCAGTTCTTC. This codes for CASSLGGTSSYNEQFF.

This clone has a handful of counts. In DNA form, the CDR3 reads TGTGCCAGCAGCCAGGGCTATGGCTACACCTTC. As protein: CASSQGYGYTF. The rearrangement uses TRBV6-1 and TRBJ1-2; perhaps TRBD1 as D (5 bases). The CDR3 is 11 amino acids. Germline assignment: CDR1 MNHNS and CDR2 SASEGT. V lost 6 bases and J 4 bases, leaving 6 bases between the germline ends.

This chain links TRBV6-6 with TRBJ1-3, with TRBD1 identical over 9 bases. Unmatched junction bases numbered 6, after V lost 6 bases and J lost 0 bases. The CDR3 length is 16 residues. Germline V gives CDR1 MNHNY, CDR2 SVGAGI (reference sequence). The DNA of the CDR3 is TGTGCCAGCAGGTGGACAGGGGAATACTCTGGAAACACCATATATTTT. This translates into CASRWTGEYSGNTIYF.

This clone has only one observation. The chain carries TRBV13 and TRBJ1-1; perhaps TRBD1 as D (6 bases). Trimming left V 5 bases short and J 4 bases short, with 23 bases between. The CDR3 has 17 residues. Germline V gene lookup returns CDR1 PRHDT and CDR2 FYEKMQ (reference sequence). The DNA of the CDR3 is TGTGCCAGCAGCCGTACAGGGTTTCCGACTACTAGCACTGAAGCTTTCTTT. Its protein product is CASSRTGFPTTSTEAFF.